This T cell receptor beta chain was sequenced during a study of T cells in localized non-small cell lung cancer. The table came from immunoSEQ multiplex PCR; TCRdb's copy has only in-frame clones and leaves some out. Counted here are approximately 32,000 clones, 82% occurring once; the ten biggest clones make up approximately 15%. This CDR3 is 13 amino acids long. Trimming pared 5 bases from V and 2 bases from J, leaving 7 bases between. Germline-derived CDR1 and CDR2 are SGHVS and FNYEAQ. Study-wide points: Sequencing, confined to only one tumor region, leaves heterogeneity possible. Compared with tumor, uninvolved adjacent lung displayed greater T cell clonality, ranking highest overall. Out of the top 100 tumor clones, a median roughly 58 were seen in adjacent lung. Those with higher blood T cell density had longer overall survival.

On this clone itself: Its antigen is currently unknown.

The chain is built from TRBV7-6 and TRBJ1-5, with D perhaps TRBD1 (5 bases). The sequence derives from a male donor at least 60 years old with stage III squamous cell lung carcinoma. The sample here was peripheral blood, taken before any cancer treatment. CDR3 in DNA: TGTGCCAGCAGCGCGACAGGCAATCAGCCCCAGCATTTT. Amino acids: CASSATGNQPQHF.